Given below is one T cell receptor (beta chain) in context. This clonotype was recorded at least ten times. This clone's antigen is unknown. Qualities for individual bases were not recorded, and no much larger clone is one base off. A distance of 18 bases separates the germline ends of V and J, which lose 3 bases and 4 bases respectively. The CDR3 spans 16 residues, from the cysteine through the phenylalanine. Of all the DNA, just the CDR3 is kept, 48 bases in frame from base 1. This entry comes from a study of T cells after yellow fever vaccination (dated by TCRdb to about 2019). Describing the broader study: The SMART-Seq v4 Ultra Low Input RNA kit was used to prepare libraries from fractions with low cell numbers. To track T-cell clones before and after primary and booster YFV17D yellow fever vaccination, bulk TCR alpha and beta repertoires were sequenced longitudinally. Two healthy male donors made up the cohort, one aged 18 to 30 years and the other aged 30 to 40 years. Blood was collected at multiple timepoints before and after primary and secondary immunization, and bulk PBMC replicates and cell subsets were isolated.

According to the study, the label for this sample's treatment or condition signals: live attenuated yellow fever vaccine strain. A standard Ficoll-Paque protocol was used to isolate PBMCs from peripheral blood. Dynabeads CD4 and CD8 positive selection kits were used to isolate CD4 and CD8 T-cell fractions. RNA was extracted with TriZol from bulk PBMCs, CD4 and CD8 fractions, and dextramer-positive and dextramer-negative fractions. Results and caveats for the whole study, not just this receptor: Compared with the primary T-cell response, the secondary T-cell response was weaker but faster, peaking on day 5 rather than day 15. Most clones expanded after primary vaccination were re-detected after the booster (approximately 95% of CD4 and 88% of CD8), suggesting broad memory maintenance. Only a couple of donors were included in the study, so the extent to which the findings can be generalized is limited. Because abundant contaminating clonotypes from the bulk population could be contained in FACS-sorted repertoires, computational filtering was required. A small fraction of clonotypes appeared in both the CD4 and CD8 compartments, likely as a result of convergent recombination.

TCR cDNA was made using 5'RACE template switching, a step that added a universal primer site and unique molecular identifiers. Priming for cDNA synthesis came from both the TCR alpha and TCR beta constant segments. Library amplification used two PCR steps, and the second PCR step added sample barcodes and sequencing adapters. Sequencing of libraries was done on Illumina HiSeq 2500 (2x100 bp) or NovaSeq (2x150 bp). On the study's bioinformatics: Demultiplexing of reads and collapsing into UMI consensus sequences were performed with MIGEC, and V(D)J alignment was carried out with MiXCR. Clonotypes responding to the vaccine were identified with edgeR on replicate PBMC samples, with the criteria of FDR below 0.01 and a log2 fold change above 5 up to day 15. Bulk clonotypes were assigned CD4 or CD8 identity according to which sequenced CD4 or CD8 repertoire held them at higher abundance. Clones were called with MiXCR by TCRdb after fastp trimmed the public reads at Q25, and only in-frame beta chains were retained. Duplicate CDR3 protein sequences are folded into a single record with the most common DNA and genes. TCRdb's processing, not the study's, gives the V and J calls here. Here the sample has over 110,000 distinct CDR3 sequences; around 7.7% occur a single time. Clones ranked in the top ten supply approximately 0.67% of the sample.

The receptor comes from a man aged 25 to 40 who received the YFV17D yellow fever vaccine. This sample comprised CD4+ T cells sorted from PBMCs, obtained 5 days after the yellow fever booster vaccination. The chain is made from TRBV12-3 or TRBV12-4 and TRBJ1-2; the D gene is perhaps TRBD1, from 5 matching bases. The CDR3: CASSLGEARWGYGYTF. The DNA is TGTGCCAGCAGTTTGGGGGAGGCGAGATGGGGCTATGGCTACACCTTC.